Shown below are 3 T cell receptor beta chains from a single sample sequenced in a study of shared clonotypes between healthy human individuals. The repertoire was sequenced with immunoSEQ multiplex PCR; TCRdb's copy has only in-frame clones and lacks some. This table has about 600,000 clones, roughly 97% appearing once. The sample comprised naive CD4+ T cells sorted from blood. Subset specified: CD45RA+ positively selected. These receptors were taken from a woman in her twenties or thirties in good health.

The chain recombines TRBV6-5 with TRBJ2-1; 9 positions match TRBD1. Germline assignment: CDR1 MNHEY and CDR2 SVGAGI. The junction had 7 bases not matched to a gene; V was cut back by 0 bases and J by 7 bases. This CDR3 spans 16 amino acids. In DNA form, the CDR3 reads TGTGCCAGCAGTTACTCTTTCCGGACAGGGGAAAATGAGCAGTTCTTC. This sequence encodes CASSYSFRTGENEQFF.

This chain links TRBV6-6 with TRBJ2-2, with TRBD2 matching over 8 bases. CDR3 length equals 15 residues. Germline CDR1 and CDR2: MNHNY and SVGAGI (reference sequence). Germline trimming cut 8 bases from V and 6 bases from J; bases unmatched to any gene: 11. The CDR3 region is CASGTGTRISGELFF. The CDR3, as DNA: TGTGCCAGCGGAACGGGGACTAGGATATCCGGGGAGCTGTTTTTT.

The genes are TRBV7-6 and TRBJ2-7; 9 bases map to TRBD1. After removal of 1 base from V and 5 bases from J, the junction contained 9 bases not matched to a gene. This CDR3 is 16 amino acids long. Germline values: CDR1 SGHVS, CDR2 FNYEAQ. The CDR3 nucleotides are TGTGCCAGCAGCTTAGGGTTGGGACAGGGTTACAACGAGCAGTACTTC. Its protein is CASSLGLGQGYNEQYF.